This T cell receptor beta chain was documented in a study of brain T cells in children with intractable seizures. Study findings and constraints: Clones missing pre-surgery may reflect undersampling of that blood sample.

Sequencing was limited to surgery cases with top T cell transcript signatures in brain tissue. Patients received at least one anti-epileptic drug before surgery. Repertoires were generated with immunoSEQ multiplex PCR, while TCRdb's copy carries only in-frame clones and drops some. The sample contains about 8,000 clones, 73% of which appear only once. This clone showed up just a few times. The target antigen is unknown. The CDR3 has 15 amino acids. CDR1 LGHNA and CDR2 YNFKEQ come from the germline V gene. V lost 1 base, J lost 1 base, and 11 bases lay in between. This chain uses TRBV4-2 with TRBJ2-7; unclear D gene. The starting material was resected brain tissue, obtained at surgery. This sequence originates from a boy under two years old with tuberous sclerosis and intractable seizures. CDR3 residues: CASSQVSGYSYEQYF. The CDR3 DNA follows: TGTGCCAGCAGCCAAGTTTCCGGCTATTCCTACGAGCAGTACTTC.